This T cell receptor (beta chain) was obtained from a study of CD8 T cells in Susac syndrome. V lost 7 bases, J lost 0 bases, and 11 bases stayed unmatched. Germline CDR1 and CDR2: SQVTM and ANQGSEA. The CDR3 is 17 residues long. Random-hexamer reverse transcription was applied to about 0.5 to 1 ug RNA. Amplification of TCR beta CDR3 was carried out by immunoSEQ multiplex PCR, which covered 54 Vbeta and 13 Jbeta segments. TCRdb re-called the immunoSEQ multiplex PCR reads with MiXCR, one entry per CDR3 protein. Found here are 130,000 or so distinct CDR3 sequences, 90% to 95% of them singletons; the top ten hold 0.25% to 0.3%.

The chain couples TRBV29-1 to TRBJ1-4; 10 bases agree with TRBD1. The sample taken for sequencing was CD8+ T cells from PBMCs. The sequence came from a human donor with Susac syndrome. This CDR3 reads CSAGTGEGVATNEKLFF. The CDR3 nucleotides are TGCAGCGCCGGGACAGGGGAGGGAGTTGCAACTAATGAAAAACTGTTTTTT.